One sample yielded the 22 T cell receptor beta chains listed below, sequenced in a study of T cell responses to AZD1222 COVID-19 vaccine. Assay used: immunoSEQ multiplex PCR; TCRdb lists only in-frame clones, some missing. The sample shows about 140,000 clones, about nine tenths of them seen only once. Sequenced here: peripheral blood, sampled on day 0 of AZD1222 vaccination. These receptors were obtained from an adult in good health.

The V gene is TRBV29-1, the J gene TRBJ2-5; 7 bases agree with TRBD1. Germline assignment: CDR1 SQVTM and CDR2 ANQGSEA. CDR3 length: 13 residues. Losses at the gene ends were 3 bases for V and 5 bases for J; bases not matched to a gene: 6. This CDR3 reads CSVERGQGETQYF. The CDR3 DNA reads TGCAGCGTTGAGAGGGGGCAGGGGGAGACCCAGTACTTC.

This chain joins TRBV10-2 and TRBJ1-6, with a weak D call TRBD1 (6 bases). This CDR3 is built from 14 residues. Germline V gives CDR1 WSHSY, CDR2 SAAADI. V lost 0 bases, J lost 7 bases, and 7 bases lay in between. The CDR3 DNA is TGCGCCAGCAGTGAGTCCAGGGGCAATTCACCCCTCCACTTT. The encoded protein is CASSESRGNSPLHF.

The genes are TRBV19 and TRBJ2-4, with a possible D match to TRBD2 (6 bases). The germline CDR1 and CDR2 sequences are LNHDA and SQIVND (reference sequence). This CDR3 has 14 residues. Trimming stripped 6 bases from V and 12 bases from J, with 21 bases between. The CDR3 sequence: CASREGGGGRDQYF. The CDR3 nucleotides read TGTGCCAGTAGGGAGGGAGGAGGAGGGAGAGATCAGTACTTC. Using reference TRBV19 and TRBJ2-4 for the parts outside the CDR3, the full variable domain is DGGITQSPKYLFRKEGQNVTLSCEQNLNHDAMYWYRQDPGQGLRLIYYSQIVNDFQKGDIAEGYSVSREKKESFPLTVTSAQKNPTAFYLCASREGGGGRDQYFGAGTRLSVL.

This chain links TRBV21-1 with TRBJ2-2; TRBD1, the D gene given by the table, was not confirmed from the DNA. TRBV21-1 is deemed a pseudogene. The CDR3 is 16 residues long. The CDR3 coding sequence is TGTGCCAGCAGCCCCTCGGGACAGGGGAACACCGGGGAGCTGTTTTTT. This sequence encodes CASSPSGQGNTGELFF.

The J gene is TRBJ2-5, the V gene TRBV19; D perhaps matches TRBD2 (6 bases). The germline CDR1 and CDR2 sequences are LNHDA and SQIVND (reference sequence). The CDR3 loop spans 15 amino acids. Deletions cut 10 bases from V and 0 bases from J, with 18 bases between. The CDR3 DNA reads as TGTGCCACCCGTCAGGGAGGCGCAGACCAAGAGACCCAGTACTTC. Amino acids: CATRQGGADQETQYF. Full variable domain (missing parts from reference TRBV19 and TRBJ2-5): DGGITQSPKYLFRKEGQNVTLSCEQNLNHDAMYWYRQDPGQGLRLIYYSQIVNDFQKGDIAEGYSVSREKKESFPLTVTSAQKNPTAFYLCATRQGGADQETQYFGPGTRLLVL.

The V and J genes are TRBV7-9 and TRBJ2-1; 8 bases are shared with TRBD2. Germline V gene sequence: CDR1 SEHNR, CDR2 FQNEAQ (reference sequence). The J segment lost 5 bases and the V segment lost 3 bases, leaving 9 bases of the junction unmatched. This CDR3 has 16 amino acids. In DNA form, the CDR3 reads TGTGCCAGCAGCTTTATGGGACTAGGGGCTCACAATGAGCAGTTCTTC. Amino acid sequence: CASSFMGLGAHNEQFF.

The chain couples TRBV2 to TRBJ1-2, with 9 bases lining up with TRBD1. J lost 8 bases, V lost 6 bases, and 7 bases had no gene match. Germline CDR1 reads SNHLY; CDR2 reads FYNNEI. The length of the CDR3 is 13 residues. The CDR3 is CASSDRGVRGYTF. The CDR3 DNA sequence: TGTGCCAGCAGCGACAGGGGGGTTAGAGGCTACACCTTC.

V is TRBV24-1 and J is TRBJ2-1; D uncertain. Germline V gene sequence: CDR1 KGHDR, CDR2 SFDVKD. CDR3 length: 17 amino acids. Trimming removed 2 bases from V and 0 bases from J, with 13 bases in between. As DNA, the CDR3 is TGTGCCACCAGTGATTCCAGACGCGGAAGCTCCTACAATGAGCAGTTCTTC. Protein sequence: CATSDSRRGSSYNEQFF.

The chain joins TRBV6-4 to TRBJ1-5; D possibly corresponds to TRBD1 (6 bases). Germline V gene lookup returns CDR1 MRHNA and CDR2 SNTAGT. CDR3 length equals 15 residues. V was pared by 3 bases and J by 6 bases, with 15 bases between. The CDR3 reads CASSEGAGGSQPQHF. The CDR3 region has the DNA TGTGCCAGCAGTGAAGGGGCTGGGGGCAGTCAGCCCCAGCATTTT.

This clone appeared a single time. This chain joins TRBV24-1 and TRBJ1-2; no definite D call. The CDR3 runs 12 residues. Germline CDR1 reads KGHDR; CDR2 reads SFDVKD. Trimming left V 12 bases short and J 8 bases short, with 18 bases between. CDR3 loop: CASTDGEGGYTF. CDR3 nucleotide sequence: TGTGCCTCGACTGACGGGGAAGGGGGCTACACCTTC.

V and J are TRBV7-8 and TRBJ2-1, with D maybe TRBD2 (5 bases). Deletions cut 4 bases from V and 0 bases from J, with 10 bases between. CDR3 length equals 15 residues. CDR1 and CDR2 (germline): SGHVS, FQNEAQ. In nucleotides, the CDR3 is TGTGCCAGCAGCTCGTACGGGGACTCCTACAATGAGCAGTTCTTC. Protein sequence: CASSSYGDSYNEQFF.

This chain uses TRBV5-6 with TRBJ2-5; 7 bases map to TRBD2. V lost 3 bases and J lost 4; bases outside the gene matches: 18. Germline CDR1 and CDR2: SGHDT and YYEEEE. There are 18 residues in the CDR3. In DNA, the CDR3 is TGTGCCAGCAGCTGGGCCCTGAGTGGCGGGGGAATCGGAGAGACCCAGTACTTC. It encodes CASSWALSGGGIGETQYF. Full variable domain (rest looked up from reference TRBV5-6 and TRBJ2-5): DAGVTQSPTHLIKTRGQQVTLRCSPKSGHDTVSWYQQALGQGPQFIFQYYEEEERQRGNFPDRFSGHQFPNYSSELNVNALLLGDSALYLCASSWALSGGGIGETQYFGPGTRLLVL.

V gene TRBV6-5 combines with J gene TRBJ1-1; no firm D call. Germline V gene sequence: CDR1 MNHEY, CDR2 SVGAGI. V lost 6 bases and J lost 6, with 14 bases in between. The CDR3 contains 13 residues. Here the CDR3 DNA reads TGTGCCAGCAGGAAGGACGGCGACCCTGAAGCTTTCTTT. Amino acid sequence: CASRKDGDPEAFF.

CDR3 sequence (DNA): TGTGCCAGCAGTTCAGGGACAGATCTAGCCAAAAACATTCAGTACTTC. Amino acids: CASSSGTDLAKNIQYF. This rearrangement joins TRBV28 to TRBJ2-4; 7 bases fit TRBD1. After removal of 4 bases from V and 0 bases from J, the junction contained 6 bases not matched to a gene. This CDR3 is built from 16 residues. Germline values: CDR1 MDHEN, CDR2 SYDVKM.

The chain has TRBV15 and TRBJ2-2; D might be TRBD1 or TRBD2, each matching 6 bases. CDR3 size: 14 residues. Germline lookup yields CDR1 LNHNV and CDR2 YYDKDF (reference sequence). V dropped 3 bases and J dropped 3 bases, with 8 bases sitting between them. The CDR3 coding sequence is TGTGCCACCAGCAGTGGGGGGCACACCGGGGAGCTGTTTTTT. Its protein product is CATSSGGHTGELFF. Based on the CDR3 plus reference TRBV15 and TRBJ2-2, the full variable domain is DAMVIQNPRYQVTQFGKPVTLSCSQTLNHNVMYWYQQKSSQAPKLLFHYYDKDFNNEADTPDNFQSRRPNTSFCFLDIRSPGLGDTAMYLCATSSGGHTGELFFGEGSRLTVL.

This clone is a singleton in its sample. The genes are TRBV5-6 and TRBJ1-6, with 7 bases identical to TRBD1. V shed 4 bases and J 8 bases; nucleotides not matched to a gene: 6. Germline CDR1 and CDR2: SGHDT and YYEEEE. This CDR3 contains 14 residues. In nucleotides, the CDR3 is TGTGCCAGCAGCCGCCGGGACAGTGATTCACCCCTCCACTTT. Translated, it gives CASSRRDSDSPLHF.

The chain employs TRBV19 and TRBJ1-2, with 12 nucleotides matching TRBD1. The CDR3 sequence is 18 residues long. Germline V gene sequence: CDR1 LNHDA, CDR2 SQIVND (reference sequence). V lost 4 bases and J lost 2; bases outside the gene matches: 11. This CDR3 is CASSNLPGTGGRNYGYTF. The CDR3 bases are TGTGCCAGTAGTAATCTTCCCGGGACAGGGGGCAGAAACTATGGCTACACCTTC.

The chain employs TRBV28 and TRBJ1-2; D ambiguous. This CDR3 has 12 amino acids. Germline CDR1 reads MDHEN; CDR2 reads SYDVKM. V was clipped by 8 bases and J by 4 bases, with 11 bases between them. For the CDR3, the DNA is TGTGCCAGCGGACCGAGGGCCTATGGCTACACCTTC. It is translated as CASGPRAYGYTF.

This chain joins TRBV5-1 and TRBJ1-6; TRBD1 matches at 12 bases. Germline lookup yields CDR1 SGHRS and CDR2 YFSETQ. There are 16 residues in the CDR3. Trimming cost V 4 bases and J 9 bases; bases outside gene matches: 8. CDR3 protein: CASSPTGTGGSSPLHF. CDR3 nucleotide sequence: TGCGCCAGCAGCCCCACCGGGACAGGGGGCAGTTCACCCCTCCACTTT.

The genes are TRBV14 and TRBJ1-4, with no clear D. Trimming left V 2 bases short and J 11 bases short, with 21 bases between. This CDR3 has 16 amino acids. Germline-derived CDR1 and CDR2 are SGHDN and FVKESK. Here the CDR3 DNA reads TGTGCCAGCAGCCAACCGAGCGAGGACGAGTTAAAGAAACTGTTTTTT. Its protein is CASSQPSEDELKKLFF.

The rearrangement uses TRBV3-1 (or the pseudogene TRBV3-2) and TRBJ1-3; no clear D gene. The V and J ends lost 4 bases and 1 base respectively, with 8 bases between them. The CDR3 sequence is 14 residues long. From germline, CDR1 is LGHDT and CDR2 YNNKEL (reference sequence). The CDR3 nucleotides read TGTGCCAGCAGCCGCGAGGGTTCTGGAAACACCATATATTTT. As protein: CASSREGSGNTIYF.

The gene calls are TRBV5-6 and TRBJ2-4; D perhaps matches TRBD1 (5 bases). The CDR3 has 15 amino acids. Trimming removed 4 bases at V and 0 bases at J, with 11 bases between. The germline V gene has CDR1 SGHDT and CDR2 YYEEEE. The CDR3 loop is CASSPQVIAKNIQYF. In DNA, the CDR3 is TGTGCCAGCAGCCCACAGGTGATAGCCAAAAACATTCAGTACTTC.